Listed here is a single T cell receptor (beta chain). The antigen is not known. There are 15 residues in the CDR3. Germline V gene lookup returns CDR1 MNHEY and CDR2 SMNVEV (reference sequence). Trimming pared 4 bases from V and 3 bases from J, leaving 15 bases between. Produced via immunoSEQ multiplex PCR; TCRdb's table is partial and in-frame only. The table includes 110,000 to 150,000 clones, approximately 91% detected once. The data were taken from a study of T cell responses to AZD1222 COVID-19 vaccine. The study's findings and limits: Spike-specific TCR repertoires showed rising breadth and depth after two AZD1222 doses. Researchers took repertoire samples only after the peak T cell response had come. Just a handful of AZD1222 recipients tested seropositive at baseline.

The genes are TRBV27 and TRBJ1-1; no clear D. This material consisted of peripheral blood, taken 28 days after the second AZD1222 dose. The clonotype was recovered from an adult who received the AZD1222 COVID-19 vaccine. CDR3 nucleotides: TGTGCCAGCAGTTCCCTGAGGGCGCCGGACACTGAAGCTTTCTTT. Translating gives CASSSLRAPDTEAFF.